This T cell receptor (beta chain) is drawn from a study of T cell responses to AZD1222 COVID-19 vaccine (dated by TCRdb to the early 2020s). The study in broad terms: AZD1222 recipients given second doses at about 4 weeks or at about 12 weeks were pooled, since spike-specific TCR depth and breadth were not found to differ between the two schedules. TCR sequencing covered approximately 230 trial participants: 200 to 220 given two doses of AZD1222 and 26 given two doses of MenACWY control vaccine. Trial participants were enrolled by age into subgroups of 18-55, 56-69 and 70-plus years, and around 150, 29 and 61 TCR-sequenced participants, respectively, were included in these subgroups. The paper's findings and limits, for the study overall: No day 14 peak-response samples were available, so repertoires were characterized only after the peak T cell response. The 56-69-year group was small, and its depth increase did not reach significance, likely because of low power. Reportedly, almost half of the unique spike-specific TCRs recognized epitopes lying outside the regions that are mutated in the B.1.351 and B.1.1.7 variants. After two AZD1222 doses, both the breadth and the depth of spike-specific TCRs were significantly higher than at day 0 and than in MenACWY recipients. Most participants were white British and females outnumbered males, and the authors suggested that clonal diversity may have been underestimated. Conclusions about previously exposed vaccinees are limited, since just five or six AZD1222 recipients were seropositive for SARS-CoV-2 at baseline. The whole spike protein was spanned by vaccine-associated CD4 TCRs, and dominant responses were seen in regions 160-218 and 743-854.

This clone was observed a handful of times. No antigen is known for it. No much larger clonotype is one base removed from it; base qualities were not supplied. Per the publication, the time point label means: baseline before first vaccination. The vaccinee samples were drawn from two UK trials, COV001 and COV002, one of which was a single-blind randomized controlled phase 2/3 trial testing AZD1222 (ChAdOx1 nCoV-19) in healthy adults. For TCRbeta chain sequencing, PBMC samples were collected from trial participants at day 0 and at day 28 after the second dose. The CDR3 regions of human TCRbeta chains were analyzed by immunosequencing. Per the original workflow: TCRs in the repertoires were matched against a reference library of SARS-CoV-2-specific TCRs that had been generated with the MIRA antigen-specificity platform. Breadth was defined as the fraction of unique TCRs that were SARS-CoV-2-associated, and depth was defined as the fraction of total T cells that were SARS-CoV-2-associated. Using the MIRA data, each spike-specific TCR was mapped to the spike region that the TCR reacts to and placed in a CD4 or CD8 class. Log10-transformed breadth and depth values were compared by one-way ANOVA with Sidak's multiple comparisons tests. In its TCRdb copy, this immuneACCESS table keeps in-frame sequences only and misses some clones. Where compared with another copy, unresolved V genes explain less than half of these, and the others have no known cause. The DNA gave D and trimming, while V, J and clone size come from that table. In all, the sample holds some 100,000 clones, and 85% to 90% of those were seen once. The ten biggest clones cover over 15% of the sample.

At the junction V is shortened by 4 bases and J by 2 bases; bases outside the gene matches: 8. CDR1 and CDR2 are read off the germline V gene as MGHRA and YSYEKL. The CDR3 spans 17 residues, from the cysteine through the phenylalanine. The kept DNA is CDR3 alone, 51 bases in frame from the first base. The rearranged chain carries TRBV4-1 and TRBJ1-4; 9 junctional bases match TRBD1. The sample consisted of peripheral blood, taken on day 0 of AZD1222 vaccination. This TCR came from an adult in good health. The DNA reads as follows: TGCGCCAGCAGCCCCTCCACAGGGGGCATCACTAATGAAAAACTGTTTTTT. It specifies CASSPSTGGITNEKLFF.